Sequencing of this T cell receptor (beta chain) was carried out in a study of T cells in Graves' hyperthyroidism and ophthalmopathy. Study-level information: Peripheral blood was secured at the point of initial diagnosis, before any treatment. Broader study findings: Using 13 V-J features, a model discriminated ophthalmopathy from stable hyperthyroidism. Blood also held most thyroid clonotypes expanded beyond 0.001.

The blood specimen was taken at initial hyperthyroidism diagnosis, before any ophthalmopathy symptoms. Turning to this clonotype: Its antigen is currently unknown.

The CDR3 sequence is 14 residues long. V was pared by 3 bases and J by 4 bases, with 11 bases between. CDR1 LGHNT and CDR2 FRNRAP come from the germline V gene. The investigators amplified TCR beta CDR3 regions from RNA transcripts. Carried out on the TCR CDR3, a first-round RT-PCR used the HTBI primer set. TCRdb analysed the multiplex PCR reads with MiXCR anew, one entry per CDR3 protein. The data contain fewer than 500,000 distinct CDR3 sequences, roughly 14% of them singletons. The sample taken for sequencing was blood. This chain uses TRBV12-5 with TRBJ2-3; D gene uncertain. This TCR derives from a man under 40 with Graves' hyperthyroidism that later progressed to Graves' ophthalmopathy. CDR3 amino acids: CASGLGLVADTQYF. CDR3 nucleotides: TGTGCTAGTGGTTTAGGTCTGGTCGCAGATACGCAGTATTTT.